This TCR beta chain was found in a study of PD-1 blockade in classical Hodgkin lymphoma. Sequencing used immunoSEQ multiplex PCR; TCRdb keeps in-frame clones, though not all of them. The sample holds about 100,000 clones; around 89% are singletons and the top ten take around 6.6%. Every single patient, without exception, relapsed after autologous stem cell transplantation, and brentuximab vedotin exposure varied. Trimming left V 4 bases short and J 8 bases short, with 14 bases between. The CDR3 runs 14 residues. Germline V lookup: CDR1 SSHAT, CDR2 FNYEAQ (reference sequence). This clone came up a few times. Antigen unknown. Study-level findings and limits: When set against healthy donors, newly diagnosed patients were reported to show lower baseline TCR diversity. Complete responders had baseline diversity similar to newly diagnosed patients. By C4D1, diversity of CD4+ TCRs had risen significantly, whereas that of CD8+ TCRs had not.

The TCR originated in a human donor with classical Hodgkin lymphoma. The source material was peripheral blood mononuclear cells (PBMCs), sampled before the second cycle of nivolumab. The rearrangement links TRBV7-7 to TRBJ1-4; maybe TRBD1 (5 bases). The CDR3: CASSSTPGGEKLFF. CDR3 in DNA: TGTGCCAGCAGCTCGACACCCGGGGGAGAAAAACTGTTTTTT.